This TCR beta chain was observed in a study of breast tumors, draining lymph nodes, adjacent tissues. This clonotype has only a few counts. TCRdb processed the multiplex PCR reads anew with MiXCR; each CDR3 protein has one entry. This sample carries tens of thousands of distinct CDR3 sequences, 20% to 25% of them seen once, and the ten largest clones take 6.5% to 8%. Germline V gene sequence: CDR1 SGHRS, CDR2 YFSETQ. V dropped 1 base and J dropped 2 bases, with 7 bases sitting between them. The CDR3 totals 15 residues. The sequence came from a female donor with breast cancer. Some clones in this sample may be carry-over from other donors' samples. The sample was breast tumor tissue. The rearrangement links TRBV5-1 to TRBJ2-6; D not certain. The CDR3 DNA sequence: TGCGCCAGCAGCTTGCCTGGACCTGGGGCCAACGTCCTGACTTTC. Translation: CASSLPGPGANVLTF.